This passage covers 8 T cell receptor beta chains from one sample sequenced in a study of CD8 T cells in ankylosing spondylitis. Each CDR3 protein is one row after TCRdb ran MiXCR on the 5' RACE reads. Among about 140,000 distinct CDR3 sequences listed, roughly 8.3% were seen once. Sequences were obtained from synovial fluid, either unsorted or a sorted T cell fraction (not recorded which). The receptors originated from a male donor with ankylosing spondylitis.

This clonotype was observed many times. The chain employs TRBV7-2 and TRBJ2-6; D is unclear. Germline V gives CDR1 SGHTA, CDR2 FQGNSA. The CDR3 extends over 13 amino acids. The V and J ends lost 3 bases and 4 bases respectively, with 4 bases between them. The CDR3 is CASSFLGANVLTF. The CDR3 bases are TGTGCCAGCAGCTTTTTAGGGGCCAACGTCCTGACTTTC.

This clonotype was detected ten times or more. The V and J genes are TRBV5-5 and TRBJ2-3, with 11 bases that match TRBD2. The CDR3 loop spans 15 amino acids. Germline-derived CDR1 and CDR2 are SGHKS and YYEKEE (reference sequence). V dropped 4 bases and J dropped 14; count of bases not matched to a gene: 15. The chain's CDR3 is CASSVTGTSGVGLYF. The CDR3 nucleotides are TGTGCCAGCAGCGTAACCGGGACTAGCGGAGTTGGTCTGTATTTT.

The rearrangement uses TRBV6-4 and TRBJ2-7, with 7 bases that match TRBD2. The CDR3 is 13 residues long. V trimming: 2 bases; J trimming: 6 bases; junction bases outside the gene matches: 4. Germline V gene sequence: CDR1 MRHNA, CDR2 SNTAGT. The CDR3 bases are TGTGCCAGCAGTGACCCGGGGGGACCCGAGCAGTACTTC. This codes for CASSDPGGPEQYF.

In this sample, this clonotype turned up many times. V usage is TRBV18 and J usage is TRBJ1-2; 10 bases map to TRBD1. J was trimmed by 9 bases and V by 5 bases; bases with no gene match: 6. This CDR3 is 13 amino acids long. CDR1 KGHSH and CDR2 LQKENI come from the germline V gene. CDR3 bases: TGTGCCAGCTCAGCCGGGACAGGGGTACGCTACACCTTC. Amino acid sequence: CASSAGTGVRYTF.

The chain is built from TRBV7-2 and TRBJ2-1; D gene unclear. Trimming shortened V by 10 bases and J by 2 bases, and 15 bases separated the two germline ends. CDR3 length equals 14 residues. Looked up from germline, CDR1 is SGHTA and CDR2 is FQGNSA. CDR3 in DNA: TGTGCCACCAAGCGCAGTATGGCCTACAATGAGCAGTTCTTC. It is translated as CATKRSMAYNEQFF.

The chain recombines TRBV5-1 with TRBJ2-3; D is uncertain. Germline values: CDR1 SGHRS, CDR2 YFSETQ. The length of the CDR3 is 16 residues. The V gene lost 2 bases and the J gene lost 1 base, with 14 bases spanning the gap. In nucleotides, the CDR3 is TGCGCCAGCAGCTTCTATGGTGGGGTCGGCACAGATACGCAGTATTTT. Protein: CASSFYGGVGTDTQYF.

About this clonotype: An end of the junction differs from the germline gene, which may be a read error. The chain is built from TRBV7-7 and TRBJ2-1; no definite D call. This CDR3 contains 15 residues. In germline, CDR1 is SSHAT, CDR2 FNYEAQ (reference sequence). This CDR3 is CASSLGQLAYNEQFF. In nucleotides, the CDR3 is TGTGCTAGCAGCTTAGGCCAATTAGCCTACAATGAGCAGTTCTTC.

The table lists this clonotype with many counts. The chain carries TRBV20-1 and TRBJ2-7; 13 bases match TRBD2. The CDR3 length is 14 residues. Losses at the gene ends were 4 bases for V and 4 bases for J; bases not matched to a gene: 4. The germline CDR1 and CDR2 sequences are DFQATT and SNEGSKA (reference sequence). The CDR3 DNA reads TGCAGTGCTACCACTAGCGGGAGGGCGTACGAGCAGTACTTC. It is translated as CSATTSGRAYEQYF.